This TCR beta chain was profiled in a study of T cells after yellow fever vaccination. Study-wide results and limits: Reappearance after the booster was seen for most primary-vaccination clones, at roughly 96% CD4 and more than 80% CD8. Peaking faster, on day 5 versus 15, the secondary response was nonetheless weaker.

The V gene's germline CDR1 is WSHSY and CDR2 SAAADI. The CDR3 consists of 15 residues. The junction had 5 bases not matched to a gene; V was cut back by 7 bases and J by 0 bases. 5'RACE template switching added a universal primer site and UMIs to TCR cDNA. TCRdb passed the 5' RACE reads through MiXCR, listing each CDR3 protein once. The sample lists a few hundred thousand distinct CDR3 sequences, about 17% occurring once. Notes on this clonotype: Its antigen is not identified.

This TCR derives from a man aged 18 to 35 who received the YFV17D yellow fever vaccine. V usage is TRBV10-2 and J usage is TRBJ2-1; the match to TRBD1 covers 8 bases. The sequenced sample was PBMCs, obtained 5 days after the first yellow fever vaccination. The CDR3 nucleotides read TGCGCCAGCATAAAGACAGGGGCCTCCTACAATGAGCAGTTCTTC. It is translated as CASIKTGASYNEQFF.